This T cell receptor (beta chain) came from a study of blood T cell repertoires in COVID-19. This CDR3 region has 16 residues. V was pared by 3 bases and J by 4 bases, with 12 bases of the junction left unmatched. The germline gives CDR1 SGHDT, CDR2 YYEEEE. In the study's own analysis: Amplification with reference gene primers provided the estimates of nucleated cell counts. Assay used: immunoSEQ multiplex PCR; TCRdb lists only in-frame clones, some missing. Clonal size and the V and J genes are those of that table, whereas D and trimming came from the DNA. In the table there are more than 250,000 clones, 86% of which are singletons.

The specimen was peripheral blood. The source of this sequence is a man younger than 30 with active or convalescent COVID-19. This chain uses TRBV5-6 with TRBJ2-5; 7 bases agree with TRBD2. The CDR3 DNA reads as TGTGCCAGCAGCTCCACTAGCGAGAAACCAAGAGAGACCCAGTACTTC. Its translation: CASSSTSEKPRETQYF. Full variable domain (outside the CDR3, taken from reference TRBV5-6 and TRBJ2-5): DAGVTQSPTHLIKTRGQQVTLRCSPKSGHDTVSWYQQALGQGPQFIFQYYEEEERQRGNFPDRFSGHQFPNYSSELNVNALLLGDSALYLCASSSTSEKPRETQYFGPGTRLLVL.